Below are 16 T cell receptor beta chains sequenced from a single sample in a study of blood T cell repertoires in COVID-19. Produced via immunoSEQ multiplex PCR; TCRdb's table is partial and in-frame only. Of fewer than 200,000 clones listed, 92% are singletons. Input material: peripheral blood. These receptors all come from a man aged 25 to 40 with COVID-19, enrolled during active disease.

This chain connects TRBV5-6 to TRBJ1-1; a possible D gene is TRBD1 (5 bases). This CDR3 spans 14 amino acids. Germline loops: CDR1 SGHDT, CDR2 YYEEEE. V was pared by 8 bases and J by 1 base, with 15 bases between. This CDR3 reads CASTPRVWNTEAFF. In DNA form, the CDR3 reads TGTGCCAGTACTCCCAGGGTATGGAACACTGAAGCTTTCTTT.

The V gene is TRBV19, the J gene TRBJ1-5; TRBD1 matches at 10 bases. The CDR3 runs 14 residues. The V and J ends lost 5 bases and 4 bases, in that order; junction bases with no gene match: 2. Germline lookup yields CDR1 LNHDA and CDR2 SQIVND (reference sequence). CDR3 loop: CASSRGQGNQPQHF. In DNA, the CDR3 is TGTGCCAGTAGTCGGGGACAGGGGAATCAGCCCCAGCATTTT.

This clone was seen a single time. The chain carries TRBV27 and TRBJ2-1, with D unclear. CDR1 is MNHEY, CDR2 SMNVEV, per germline (reference sequence). Trimming shortened V by 3 bases and J by 4 bases, and 13 bases separated the two germline ends. The CDR3 is 15 residues long. CDR3 protein: CASSFGPDLYNEQFF. CDR3 nucleotides: TGTGCCAGCAGTTTTGGGCCAGATCTTTACAATGAGCAGTTCTTC.

This clone was detected only once. The chain has TRBV18 and TRBJ1-2; D not certain. Between the trimmed V and J ends, which lost 3 bases and 2 bases, there was a span of 7 bases. Germline V gene lookup returns CDR1 KGHSH and CDR2 LQKENI. CDR3 size: 13 residues. The CDR3 DNA reads TGTGCCAGCTCACCGGAGGCCAACTATGGCTACACCTTC. Translating it yields CASSPEANYGYTF. Together with reference TRBV18 and TRBJ1-2, the CDR3 gives the full variable domain: NAGVMQNPRHLVRRRGQEARLRCSPMKGHSHVYWYRQLPEEGLKFMVYLQKENIIDESGMPKERFSAEFPKEGPSILRIQQVVRGDSAAYFCASSPEANYGYTFGSGTRLTVV.

The chain employs TRBV7-3 and TRBJ2-2; 11 nucleotides line up with TRBD1. The ends lost 4 bases at V and 7 bases at J; junction bases unmatched: 8. The V gene's germline CDR1 is SGHTA and CDR2 FQGTGA. The length of the CDR3 is 16 residues. The CDR3 nucleotides are TGTGCCAGCAGCTCCCCGGCGGACAGGGGGCACGGGGAGCTGTTTTTT. It codes for CASSSPADRGHGELFF.

This clone showed up just once. The CDR3 region is CASSQGPWGGYEQYF. The CDR3 DNA sequence: TGTGCCAGCAGCCAAGGGCCCTGGGGGGGCTACGAGCAGTACTTC. This chain links TRBV14 with TRBJ2-7; TRBD2 matches 7 bases. V was clipped by 1 base and J by 3 bases; unmatched bases: 6. Germline V gene sequence: CDR1 SGHDN, CDR2 FVKESK. The CDR3 contains 15 residues. The entire variable domain, with the rest obtained from reference TRBV14 and TRBJ2-7, is as follows: EAGVTQFPSHSVIEKGQTVTLRCDPISGHDNLYWYRRVMGKEIKFLLHFVKESKQDESGMPNNRFLAERTGGTYSTLKVQPAELEDSGVYFCASSQGPWGGYEQYFGPGTRLTVT.

V and J are TRBV7-9 and TRBJ1-1, with D perhaps matching TRBD1 (5 bases). The CDR3 has 17 residues. Germline V gene lookup returns CDR1 SEHNR and CDR2 FQNEAQ (reference sequence). The germline V and J ends were trimmed by 5 bases and 0 bases, with 19 bases remaining between them. CDR3 coding DNA: TGTGCCAGCAGCCACCCCGGGGGATCCTTTATGAACACTGAAGCTTTCTTT. Its translation: CASSHPGGSFMNTEAFF.

The chain has TRBV7-8 and TRBJ2-7; D gene uncertain. V shed 3 bases and J shed 4 bases, with 16 bases lying between them. Germline CDR1 SGHVS, CDR2 FQNEAQ. There are 15 residues in the CDR3. The CDR3 bases are TGTGCCAGCAGCTTCCTCCGGGTGGCAATATACGAGCAGTACTTC. Amino acids: CASSFLRVAIYEQYF.

CDR3 residues: CASSLGRVSGGTEAFF. The CDR3 DNA is TGTGCCAGCAGCTTAGGGAGGGTCTCCGGGGGCACTGAAGCTTTCTTT. The chain recombines TRBV7-3 with TRBJ1-1, with D perhaps TRBD1 (5 bases). The CDR3 runs 16 residues. In germline, CDR1 is SGHTA, CDR2 FQGTGA. Trimming pared 2 bases from V and 4 bases from J, leaving 17 bases between.

The chain uses TRBV19 and TRBJ1-5; no clear D gene. This CDR3 spans 12 amino acids. V was clipped by 6 bases and J by 6 bases, with 9 bases between them. Per germline, CDR1 LNHDA and CDR2 SQIVND (reference sequence). The CDR3 DNA is TGTGCCAGTAGCCTCGGCGGTCAGCCCCAGCATTTT. Protein product: CASSLGGQPQHF.

This sequence joins TRBV7-6 and TRBJ1-2, with no clear D. Germline CDR1 and CDR2: SGHVS and FNYEAQ. The CDR3 runs to 18 residues. Between the trimmed V and J ends, which lost 5 bases and 5 bases, there was a span of 27 bases. In DNA form, the CDR3 reads TGTGCCAGCAGCCCCATCGCGGAGGGCATTAATTTAGGGTATGGCTACACCTTC. Amino acids: CASSPIAEGINLGYGYTF.

V is TRBV7-6 and J is TRBJ2-7; 7 bases fit TRBD1. Germline CDR1 reads SGHVS; CDR2 reads FNYEAQ. The CDR3 has 12 amino acids. Germline trimming cut 5 bases from V and 7 bases from J; bases unmatched to any gene: 5. The CDR3 sequence is CASSRTGEEQYF. The CDR3 nucleotides are TGTGCCAGCAGCCGAACAGGGGAAGAGCAGTACTTC.

The chain is built from TRBV9 and TRBJ2-1, with TRBD2 as a possible D gene (6 bases). CDR3 length: 14 amino acids. CDR1 and CDR2 (germline): SGDLS, YYNGEE. Trimming took 0 bases from V and 2 from J, leaving 6 bases between them. CDR3 sequence: CASSVAGAYNEQFF. The CDR3 DNA reads as TGTGCCAGCAGCGTAGCGGGGGCCTACAATGAGCAGTTCTTC.

The sample holds one count of this clone. The chain is built from TRBV5-4 and TRBJ1-1; tentative D call: TRBD1 (6 bases). This CDR3 has 16 residues. The ends were cut back, 5 bases at V and 0 bases at J, with 17 bases in the middle. Looked up from germline, CDR1 is SGHNT and CDR2 is YYREEE (reference sequence). Written as DNA, the CDR3 is TGTGCCAGCAGAAATATCGGGACACGAATGAACACTGAAGCTTTCTTT. Protein product: CASRNIGTRMNTEAFF.

The chain recombines TRBV13 with TRBJ1-3; D is unresolved. Trimming took 5 bases from V and 0 from J, leaving 14 bases between them. There are 16 residues in the CDR3. Germline loops: CDR1 PRHDT, CDR2 FYEKMQ (reference sequence). CDR3 DNA: TGTGCCAGCAGCCGAGGAGGCAGGTCCTCTGGAAACACCATATATTTT. It translates to CASSRGGRSSGNTIYF.

The chain recombines TRBV27 with TRBJ2-7; weak D call: TRBD1 (6 bases). Germline V gene data show CDR1 as MNHEY and CDR2 as SMNVEV (reference sequence). Trimming stripped 4 bases from V and 4 bases from J, with 11 bases between. CDR3 length: 13 residues. This CDR3 reads CASSYRVLYEQYF. The CDR3 nucleotides are TGTGCCAGCAGTTACAGGGTATTATACGAGCAGTACTTC.